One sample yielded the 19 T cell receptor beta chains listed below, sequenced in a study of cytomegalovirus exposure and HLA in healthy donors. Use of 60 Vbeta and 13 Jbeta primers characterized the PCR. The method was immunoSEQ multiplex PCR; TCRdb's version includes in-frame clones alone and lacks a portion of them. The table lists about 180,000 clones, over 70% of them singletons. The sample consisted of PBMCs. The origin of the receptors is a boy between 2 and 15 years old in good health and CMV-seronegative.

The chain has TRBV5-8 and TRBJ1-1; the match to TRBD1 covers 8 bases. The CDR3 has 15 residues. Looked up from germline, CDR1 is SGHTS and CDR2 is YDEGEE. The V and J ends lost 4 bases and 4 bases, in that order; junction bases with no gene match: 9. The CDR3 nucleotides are TGTGCCAGCAGCCGGCGACAGGGGCTGGCCACTGAAGCTTTCTTT. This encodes CASSRRQGLATEAFF.

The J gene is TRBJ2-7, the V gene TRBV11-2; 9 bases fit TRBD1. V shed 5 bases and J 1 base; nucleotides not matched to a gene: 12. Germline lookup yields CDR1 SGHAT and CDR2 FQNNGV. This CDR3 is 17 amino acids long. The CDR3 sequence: CASSIRASGTGSYEQYF. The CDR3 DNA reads TGTGCCAGCAGCATAAGAGCCTCGGGGACAGGGTCCTACGAGCAGTACTTC.

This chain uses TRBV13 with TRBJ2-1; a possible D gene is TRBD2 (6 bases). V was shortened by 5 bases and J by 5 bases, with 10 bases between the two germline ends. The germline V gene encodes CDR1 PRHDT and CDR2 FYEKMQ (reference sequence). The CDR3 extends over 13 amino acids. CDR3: CASSTTSHNEQFF. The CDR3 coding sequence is TGTGCCAGCAGCACGACTAGTCACAATGAGCAGTTCTTC.

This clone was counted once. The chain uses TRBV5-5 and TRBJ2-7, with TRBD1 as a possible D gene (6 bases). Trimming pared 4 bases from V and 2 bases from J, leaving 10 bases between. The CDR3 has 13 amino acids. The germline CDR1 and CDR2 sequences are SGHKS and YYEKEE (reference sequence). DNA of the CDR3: TGTGCCAGCAGCCCGGACAGAACCTACGAGCAGTACGTC. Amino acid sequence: CASSPDRTYEQYV.

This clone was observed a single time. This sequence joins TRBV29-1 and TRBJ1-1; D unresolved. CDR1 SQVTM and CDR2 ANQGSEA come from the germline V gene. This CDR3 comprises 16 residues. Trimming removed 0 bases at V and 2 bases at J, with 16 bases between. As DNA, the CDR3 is TGCAGCGTTGAAGATCCTAGTCGCCGTTATAACACTGAAGCTTTCTTT. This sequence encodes CSVEDPSRRYNTEAFF.

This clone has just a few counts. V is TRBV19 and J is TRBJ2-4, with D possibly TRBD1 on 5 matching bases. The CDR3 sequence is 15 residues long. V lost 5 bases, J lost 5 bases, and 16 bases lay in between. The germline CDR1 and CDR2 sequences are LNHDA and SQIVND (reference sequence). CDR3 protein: CASSYRRRAQNIQYF. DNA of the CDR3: TGTGCCAGTAGTTATAGGCGCAGGGCTCAAAACATTCAGTACTTC.

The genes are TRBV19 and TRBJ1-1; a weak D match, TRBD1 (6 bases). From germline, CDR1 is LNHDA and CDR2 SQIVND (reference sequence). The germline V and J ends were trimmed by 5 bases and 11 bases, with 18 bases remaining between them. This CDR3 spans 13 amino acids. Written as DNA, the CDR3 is TGTGCCAGTAGTCTTCGAGGGGGGGCGAAGGCTTTCTTT. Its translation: CASSLRGGAKAFF.

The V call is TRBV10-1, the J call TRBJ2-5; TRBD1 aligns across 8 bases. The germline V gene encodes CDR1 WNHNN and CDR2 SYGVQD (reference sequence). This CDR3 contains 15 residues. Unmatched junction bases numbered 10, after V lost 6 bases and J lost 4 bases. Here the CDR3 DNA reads TGCGCCAGCAGGACCCGGACAGGGCTTGGAGAGACCCAGTACTTC. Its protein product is CASRTRTGLGETQYF.

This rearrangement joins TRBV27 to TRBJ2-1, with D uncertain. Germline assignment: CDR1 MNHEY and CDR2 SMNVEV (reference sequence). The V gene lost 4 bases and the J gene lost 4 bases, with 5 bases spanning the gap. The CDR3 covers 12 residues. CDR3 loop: CASSSTYNEQFF. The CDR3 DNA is TGTGCCAGCAGTTCGACATACAATGAGCAGTTCTTC.

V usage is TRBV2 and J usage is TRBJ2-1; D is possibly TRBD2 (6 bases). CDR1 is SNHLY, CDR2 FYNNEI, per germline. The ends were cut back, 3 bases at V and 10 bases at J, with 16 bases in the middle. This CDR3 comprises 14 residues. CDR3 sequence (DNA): TGTGCCAGCAGTGAGGGGACGGGCCGGGGGGAGCAGTTCTTC. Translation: CASSEGTGRGEQFF.

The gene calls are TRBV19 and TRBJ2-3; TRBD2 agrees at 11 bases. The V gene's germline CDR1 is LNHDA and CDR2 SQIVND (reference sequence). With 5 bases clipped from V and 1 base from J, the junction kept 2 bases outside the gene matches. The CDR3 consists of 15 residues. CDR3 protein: CASSFSGGGTDTQYF. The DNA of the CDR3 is TGTGCCAGTAGTTTTAGCGGGGGGGGCACAGATACGCAGTATTTT.

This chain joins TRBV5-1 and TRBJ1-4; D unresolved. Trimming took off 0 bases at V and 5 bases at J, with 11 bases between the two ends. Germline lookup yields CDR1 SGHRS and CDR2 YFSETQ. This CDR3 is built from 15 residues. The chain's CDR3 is CASSLGTGGNEKLFF. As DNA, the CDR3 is TGCGCCAGCAGCTTGGGGACCGGCGGGAATGAAAAACTGTTTTTT.

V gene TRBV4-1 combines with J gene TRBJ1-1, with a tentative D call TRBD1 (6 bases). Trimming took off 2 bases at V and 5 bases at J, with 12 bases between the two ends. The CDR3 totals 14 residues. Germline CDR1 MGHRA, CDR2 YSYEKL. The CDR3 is CASSQRDQGTEAFF. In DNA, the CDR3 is TGCGCCAGCAGCCAAAGGGACCAGGGGACTGAAGCTTTCTTT.

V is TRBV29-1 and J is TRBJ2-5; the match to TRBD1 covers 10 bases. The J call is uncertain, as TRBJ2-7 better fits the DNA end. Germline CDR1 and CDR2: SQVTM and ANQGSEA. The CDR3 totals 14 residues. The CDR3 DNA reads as TGCAGCGTTGCCCGGGGACAGGGGCCCTACGAGCAGTACTTC. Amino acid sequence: CSVARGQGPYEQYF.

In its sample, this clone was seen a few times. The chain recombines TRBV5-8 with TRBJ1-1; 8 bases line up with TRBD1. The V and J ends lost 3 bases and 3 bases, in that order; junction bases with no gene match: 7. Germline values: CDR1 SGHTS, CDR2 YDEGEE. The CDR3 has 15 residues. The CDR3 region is CASSSTGTGYTEAFF. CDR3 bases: TGTGCCAGCAGCTCGACCGGGACAGGATACACTGAAGCTTTCTTT.

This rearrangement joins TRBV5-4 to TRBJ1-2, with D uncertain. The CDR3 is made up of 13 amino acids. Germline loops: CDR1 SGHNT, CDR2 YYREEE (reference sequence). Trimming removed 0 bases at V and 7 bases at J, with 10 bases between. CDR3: CASSLGRDVGYTF. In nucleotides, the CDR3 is TGTGCCAGCAGCTTGGGTCGCGATGTTGGCTACACCTTC.

CDR3 protein: CASSQGFNTEAFF. CDR3 nucleotide sequence: TGCGCCAGCAGCCAGGGATTCAACACTGAAGCTTTCTTT. This chain uses TRBV5-1 with TRBJ1-1, with D possibly matching TRBD1 (5 bases). Germline V lookup: CDR1 SGHRS, CDR2 YFSETQ. The CDR3 has 13 amino acids. Trimming removed 4 bases from V and 2 bases from J, with 9 bases in between.

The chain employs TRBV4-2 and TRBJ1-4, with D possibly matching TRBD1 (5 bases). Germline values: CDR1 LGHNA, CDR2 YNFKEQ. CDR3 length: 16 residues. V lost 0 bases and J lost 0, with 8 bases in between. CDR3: CASSQDPGSTNEKLFF. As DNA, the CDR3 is TGTGCCAGCAGCCAAGATCCAGGGTCAACTAATGAAAAACTGTTTTTT.

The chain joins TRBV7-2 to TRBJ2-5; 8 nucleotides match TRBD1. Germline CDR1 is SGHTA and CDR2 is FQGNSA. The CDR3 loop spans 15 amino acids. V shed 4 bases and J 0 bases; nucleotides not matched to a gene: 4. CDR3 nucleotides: TGTGCCAGCAGCTCGGGACAGGTGTACCAAGAGACCCAGTACTTC. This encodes CASSSGQVYQETQYF.